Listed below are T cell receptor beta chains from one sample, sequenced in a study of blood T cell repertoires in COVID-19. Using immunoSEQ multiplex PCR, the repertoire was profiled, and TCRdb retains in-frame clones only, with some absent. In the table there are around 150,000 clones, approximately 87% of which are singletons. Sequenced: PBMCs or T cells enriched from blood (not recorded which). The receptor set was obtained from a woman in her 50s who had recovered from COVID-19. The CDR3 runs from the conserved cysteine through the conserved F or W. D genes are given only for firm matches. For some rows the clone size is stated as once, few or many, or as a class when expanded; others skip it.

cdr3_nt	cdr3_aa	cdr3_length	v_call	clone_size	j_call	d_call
TGTGCCAGCAGCCAAGCTAGCGGGGGGCCCCCCGGGGAGCTGTTTTTT	CASSQASGGPPGELFF	16	TRBV3-1/TRBV3-2	-	TRBJ2-2	TRBD2
TGTGCCAGCAGCCGGGTAGCCACCGGGGAGCTGTTTTTT	CASSRVATGELFF	13	TRBV7-8	once	TRBJ2-2	-
TGCAGCGTTGACCCGACAGGGGCGAAATATGGCTACACCTTC	CSVDPTGAKYGYTF	14	TRBV29-1	-	TRBJ1-2	TRBD1
TGTGCCAGCAGCTTTATCGTGGGAGGAGAGACCCAGTACTTC	CASSFIVGGETQYF	14	TRBV7-2	-	TRBJ2-5	-
TGTGCCAGCAGCGTAGATCTCCGTGAAAAACTGTTTTTT	CASSVDLREKLFF	13	TRBV9	-	TRBJ1-4	-
TGTGCCAGTAGTACCCGACAGGCTAGCTCTGGAAACACCATATATTTT	CASSTRQASSGNTIYF	16	TRBV19	-	TRBJ1-3	-
TGTGCCAGTAGTATAGTAGCAGGACTAGCGGGGTTCACAGATACGCAGTATTTT	CASSIVAGLAGFTDTQYF	18	TRBV19	-	TRBJ2-3	TRBD2
TGTGCCAGCAGTGAAGACCTGGACTTCACCCTCCACTTT	CASSEDLDFTLHF	13	TRBV6-1	few	TRBJ1-6	-
TGTGCCAGCAGGGGGGGGCCTGCCTACAATGAGCAGTTCTTC	CASRGGPAYNEQFF	14	TRBV11-1	once	TRBJ2-1	-
TGTGCCAGCAGCCCCGGGGACTTTTTCACCGGGGAGCTGTTTTTT	CASSPGDFFTGELFF	15	TRBV7-9	-	TRBJ2-2	-
TGTGCCAGCAGTTACAGGACTAGCGGGGGGGCTAGCACAGATACGCAGTATTTT	CASSYRTSGGASTDTQYF	18	TRBV6-2/TRBV6-3	-	TRBJ2-3	TRBD2
TGTGCCATCAGTGAGCCTGGACAGGGAGGAACCAACGAGCAGTACTTC	CAISEPGQGGTNEQYF	16	TRBV10-3	-	TRBJ2-7	TRBD1
TGTGCCAGCAGCCAAGATGTTAGGCTAGCGGATACAGATACGCAGTATTTT	CASSQDVRLADTDTQYF	17	TRBV4-2	-	TRBJ2-3	TRBD2
TGCGCCAGCAGCTTGGTCCCCTTAAGACTAGCCGCCGCGTTCGGGACCCAGTACTTC	CASSLVPLRLAAAFGTQYF	19	TRBV5-1	once	TRBJ2-5	TRBD2
TGCAGCGTCCTAGGACTAGCGGGGGCCGTGAACACCGGGGAGCTGTTTTTT	CSVLGLAGAVNTGELFF	17	TRBV29-1	-	TRBJ2-2	TRBD2
TGTGCCAGCAGTAATCCCCGGGACTCCGCCTACGAGCAGTACTTC	CASSNPRDSAYEQYF	15	TRBV7-9	-	TRBJ2-7	-
TGTGCCAGCAGCAGATCAGGGAATGGCTACACCTTC	CASSRSGNGYTF	12	TRBV6-5	few	TRBJ1-2	-
TGTGCCAGCACTCCAAACTGGAACACTGAAGCTTTCTTT	CASTPNWNTEAFF	13	TRBV12-3/TRBV12-4	-	TRBJ1-1	-
TGTGCCAGTAGTATCGGAGGGATCCCTGGAAACACCATATATTTT	CASSIGGIPGNTIYF	15	TRBV19	-	TRBJ1-3	-
TGTGCCAGCAGCTTAGGGACAACCTATGGCTACACCTTC	CASSLGTTYGYTF	13	TRBV11-1	-	TRBJ1-2	-
TGTGCCAGCAGTCAGATGAATCAGCCCCAGCATTTT	CASSQMNQPQHF	12	TRBV6-5	-	TRBJ1-5	-
TGTGCCAGAAAAGACAGTACCCTCCTTCCAGGCCTCCACTTT	CARKDSTLLPGLHF	14	TRBV21-1	-	TRBJ1-6	-
TGTGCCAGCAAAAGACCCGATACAGGGATCAATTCACCCCTCCACTTT	CASKRPDTGINSPLHF	16	TRBV7-9	-	TRBJ1-6	-
TGTGCCAGCATGACAGAACTTAATGAAAAACTGTTTTTT	CASMTELNEKLFF	13	TRBV25-1	-	TRBJ1-4	-
TGTGCCAGCAGGCAAGGGGGCCATTCACCCCTCCACTTT	CASRQGGHSPLHF	13	TRBV14	few	TRBJ1-6	TRBD1
TGTGCCAGTAGCTACCTCCCGGGACAGGGAGGAAGCAATGAGCAGTTCTTC	CASSYLPGQGGSNEQFF	17	TRBV19	-	TRBJ2-1	TRBD1
TGTGCCAGCAGCCAATGGACAGGGGCTAATGAAAAACTGTTTTTT	CASSQWTGANEKLFF	15	TRBV7-9	-	TRBJ1-4	TRBD1
TGTGCCAGCAGCTTACCCTTTGAAGCTTTCTTT	CASSLPFEAFF	11	TRBV11-2	-	TRBJ1-1	-
TGTGCCAGCAGCTCATTTGGGGCCCTTGGCTACACCTTC	CASSSFGALGYTF	13	TRBV7-2	-	TRBJ1-2	-
TGTGCCAGCATAGGGGCAGCTCTTTCCAACACTGAAGCTTTCTTT	CASIGAALSNTEAFF	15	TRBV7-2	-	TRBJ1-1	-
TGTGCCAGCAGCCGGTGGGGGACAGGCGCTACGCAGTATTTT	CASSRWGTGATQYF	14	TRBV14	-	TRBJ2-3	TRBD1
TGTGCCAGCAGCTCGGGGTCGGGGGGTCCCTATGGCTACACCTTC	CASSSGSGGPYGYTF	15	TRBV5-6	few	TRBJ1-2	-
TGTGCCACCAGTGATGCGGGACAGGGCACAGATACGCAGTATTTT	CATSDAGQGTDTQYF	15	TRBV24-1	-	TRBJ2-3	TRBD1